These 8 T cell receptor beta chains came from one sample sequenced in a study of memory CD4+ T cells and cytomegalovirus serostatus. The protocol was immunoSEQ multiplex PCR, while the TCRdb copy is restricted to in-frame clones and leaves out a portion. The sample has 50,000 or so clones; over 65% are singletons. The sort gate was single viable CD3+CD4+CD8-CD45RO+ cells for memory CD4+ T cells. Sequenced material: memory CD4+ T cells from blood. These receptors were taken from an adult in good health and CMV-seronegative.

The J gene is TRBJ1-1, the V gene TRBV5-5; possibly TRBD1 for D (5 bases). This CDR3 region has 17 residues. The V gene's germline CDR1 is SGHKS and CDR2 YYEKEE (reference sequence). Trimming stripped 0 bases from V and 9 bases from J, with 24 bases between. CDR3 loop: CASSLGQLMQLNAKAFF. The DNA for the CDR3 is TGTGCCAGCAGCTTGGGACAGTTAATGCAACTAAACGCAAAAGCTTTCTTT.

V is TRBV6-1 and J is TRBJ1-1; 7 positions agree with TRBD1. This CDR3 spans 13 amino acids. The V and J ends lost 2 bases and 5 bases, in that order; junction bases with no gene match: 2. The germline V gene encodes CDR1 MNHNS and CDR2 SASEGT. Written as DNA, the CDR3 is TGTGCCAGCAGTGAATACAGGGGTACTGAAGCTTTCTTT. Amino acids: CASSEYRGTEAFF.

The CDR3 spells CASSLYMGYTF. CDR3 DNA sequence: TGTGCCAGCAGCTTATACATGGGCTACACCTTC. The chain has TRBV5-6 and TRBJ1-2, with D unresolved. V was cut by 2 bases and J by 8 bases, with 7 bases left in between. Germline values: CDR1 SGHDT, CDR2 YYEEEE. The CDR3 extends over 11 amino acids.

This chain joins TRBV6-1 and TRBJ2-5; no firm D call. V lost 4 bases to trimming and J lost 0 bases, with 9 bases between them. Germline V gives CDR1 MNHNS, CDR2 SASEGT. This CDR3 has 14 residues. This CDR3 reads CASSVGSNQETQYF. CDR3 coding DNA: TGTGCCAGCAGTGTAGGGTCAAACCAAGAGACCCAGTACTTC.

V gene TRBV30 combines with J gene TRBJ1-2; 7 bases match TRBD1. This CDR3 contains 10 residues. In germline, CDR1 is GTSNPN, CDR2 SVGIG (reference sequence). J gave up 8 bases and V 7 bases, and 4 bases lay outside the gene matches. CDR3 amino acids: CASNRGGYTF. CDR3 coding DNA: TGTGCCTCTAACAGGGGAGGCTACACCTTC.

CDR3 nucleotides: TGTGCCAGCAGCCCCGGACTAGCGGGGGGCTTCCTCGCAGATACGCAGTATTTT. This codes for CASSPGLAGGFLADTQYF. The chain combines TRBV5-4 with TRBJ2-3, with TRBD2 identical over 14 bases. Losses at the gene ends were 4 bases for V and 4 bases for J; bases not matched to a gene: 11. Germline V gives CDR1 SGHNT, CDR2 YYREEE (reference sequence). The CDR3 loop spans 18 amino acids. Variable domain in full (rest from reference TRBV5-4 and TRBJ2-3): ETGVTQSPTHLIKTRGQQVTLRCSSQSGHNTVSWYQQALGQGPQFIFQYYREEENGRGNFPPRFSGLQFPNYSSELNVNALELDDSALYLCASSPGLAGGFLADTQYFGPGTRLTVL.

On this clone itself: The conserved phenylalanine or tryptophan normally closing the CDR3 is absent here, so this likely arose from a read error. Because the CDR3's place on the DNA is in doubt, the DNA is left out and the CDR3 is given as listed by TCRdb. The chain recombines TRBV27 with TRBJ1-4. The CDR3 length is 12 residues, termini included. Germline V gene sequence: CDR1 MNHEY, CDR2 SMNVEV (reference sequence). The CDR3 loop reads CARERDWQCSGL.

V gene TRBV6-5 combines with J gene TRBJ1-3, with D maybe TRBD1 (5 bases). The length of the CDR3 is 15 residues. The germline CDR1 and CDR2 sequences are MNHEY and SVGAGI. Trimming took 6 bases from V and 5 from J, leaving 17 bases between them. The CDR3 coding sequence is TGTGCCAGCAGATACGCCGGGACGGCGAGAAACACCATATATTTT. Its protein product is CASRYAGTARNTIYF.